What follows are 6 T cell receptor beta chains derived from one specimen sequenced in a study of T cells in Graves' hyperthyroidism and ophthalmopathy. Researchers amplified the TCR beta CDR3 regions from RNA transcripts. The study used the HTBI primer set for a first-round RT-PCR of the TCR CDR3. TCRdb called the multiplex PCR reads again in MiXCR, with one record for every CDR3 protein. The sample includes some 370,000 distinct CDR3 sequences, more than 12% of them seen just once. The sample comprised blood. The receptors come from a man in his forties or fifties with Graves' ophthalmopathy.

This clonotype was counted at least ten times. The chain joins TRBV20-1 to TRBJ1-5, with 11 bases aligning to TRBD1. CDR1 and CDR2 (germline): DFQATT, SNEGSKA (reference sequence). V trimming: 7 bases; J trimming: 6 bases; junction bases outside the gene matches: 5. The CDR3 spans 13 residues. The CDR3 DNA reads as TGCAGTGTCGGACAGGGGGCGAGTCAGCCCCAGCATTTT. Translating it yields CSVGQGASQPQHF.

Comments on this clonotype: This may arise from a read error, as a much more abundant clone is one base away. The chain couples TRBV12-3 or TRBV12-4 to TRBJ2-1; 10 nucleotides align to TRBD2. CDR3 length equals 16 residues. V was pared by 10 bases and J by 5 bases, with 14 bases of the junction left unmatched. This CDR3 is CANSLDSGRFHNEQFF. DNA of the CDR3: TGTGCCAACAGCCTCGATAGCGGGAGGTTCCACAATGAGCAGTTCTTC.

Many counts were recorded for this clonotype. The V gene is TRBV5-5, the J gene TRBJ2-7; D gene unclear. The germline V and J ends were trimmed by 4 bases and 0 bases, with 11 bases remaining between them. Germline loops: CDR1 SGHKS, CDR2 YYEKEE (reference sequence). The CDR3 spans 14 residues. CDR3 in DNA: TGTGCCAGCAGCCTACATCTCGTCTCCTACGAGCAGTACTTC. This gives the protein CASSLHLVSYEQYF.

This clonotype was seen ten or more times. This rearrangement joins TRBV30 to TRBJ2-3; D unresolved. The V gene lost 0 bases and the J gene lost 6 bases, with 4 bases spanning the gap. The germline V gene encodes CDR1 GTSNPN and CDR2 SVGIG (reference sequence). This CDR3 has 11 residues. The CDR3 DNA sequence: TGTGCCTGGAGTGTAGGGGATACGCAGTATTTT. Translation gives CAWSVGDTQYF. The full variable domain, completed using reference TRBV30 and TRBJ2-3, is SQTIHQWPATLVQPVGSPLSLECTVEGTSNPNLYWYRQAAGRGLQLLFYSVGIGQISSEVPQNLSASRPQDRQFILSSKKLLLSDSGFYLCAWSVGDTQYFGPGTRLTVL.

This clonotype has just a few counts. This chain links TRBV6-1 with TRBJ1-6; TRBD1 might be the D (5 bases). Germline CDR1 is MNHNS and CDR2 is SASEGT. Deletions cut 8 bases from V and 3 bases from J, with 17 bases between. This CDR3 has 16 residues. CDR3: CASGVGRASYNSPLHF. As DNA, the CDR3 is TGTGCCAGCGGGGTGGGCAGGGCGAGCTATAATTCACCCCTCCACTTT.

CDR3 coding DNA: TGTGCCAGCCGTAGGGGAGATACGCAGTATTTT. It translates to CASRRGDTQYF. The V gene is TRBV6-1, the J gene TRBJ2-3, with a weak D call TRBD1 (5 bases). The CDR3 has 11 amino acids. V lost 8 bases and J 5 bases, leaving 8 bases between the germline ends. Per the germline V gene, CDR1 is MNHNS and CDR2 is SASEGT.